This T cell receptor beta chain was retrieved from a study of shared clonotypes between healthy human individuals. Background on the study: Donors consisted of two women and three men between 18 and 49.

Trimming cost V 2 bases and J 5 bases, with 5 bases left between them. The germline V gene encodes CDR1 SGHVS and CDR2 FNYEAQ. This CDR3 comprises 12 residues. Broader study findings: Sharing of clonotypes among donors was expected to vary with sequencing depth.

As concerns this clone: Its antigen is not identified.

Profiling relied on immunoSEQ multiplex PCR, and the TCRdb table lists in-frame clones only, not all of them. The sample consists of 950,000 to 1,100,000 clones, around 78% of them appearing once. The genes are TRBV7-6 and TRBJ2-3; D is uncertain. The source of this sequence is a man in his late teens or twenties in good health. Some clones in this sample may be carry-over from other donors' samples. Sequences were obtained from memory CD4+ T cells from PBMCs. Subset indicated: CD45RA-negative fraction. CDR3 sequence reads: CASSLWRDTQYF. In DNA, the CDR3 is TGTGCCAGCAGCTTATGGCGAGATACGCAGTATTTT.